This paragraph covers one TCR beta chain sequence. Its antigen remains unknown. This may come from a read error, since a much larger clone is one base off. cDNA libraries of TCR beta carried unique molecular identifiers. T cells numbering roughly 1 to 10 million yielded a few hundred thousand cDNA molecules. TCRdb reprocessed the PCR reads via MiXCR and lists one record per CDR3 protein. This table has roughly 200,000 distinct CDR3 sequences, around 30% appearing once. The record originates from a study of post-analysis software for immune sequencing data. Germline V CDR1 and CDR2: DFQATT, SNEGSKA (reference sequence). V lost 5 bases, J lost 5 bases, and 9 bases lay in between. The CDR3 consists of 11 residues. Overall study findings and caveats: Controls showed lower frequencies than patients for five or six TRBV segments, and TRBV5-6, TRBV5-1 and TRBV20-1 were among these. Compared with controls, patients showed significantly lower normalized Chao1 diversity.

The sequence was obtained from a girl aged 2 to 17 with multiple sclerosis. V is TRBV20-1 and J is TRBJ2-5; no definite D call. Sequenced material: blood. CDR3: CSAAPWETQYF. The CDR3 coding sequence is TGCAGTGCTGCCCCATGGGAGACCCAGTACTTC.